The rows below give T cell receptor beta chains drawn from one sample of a study of T cell repertoires in cytomegalovirus infection. TCRdb passed the reads through MiXCR, listing each CDR3 protein once. The sample comprises 350,000 to 400,000 distinct CDR3 sequences, roughly 34% of which are singletons, and 13% rests with the top ten. Their cognate antigens are unknown. The specimen was cultured PBMCs, collected from culture after CMV antigen stimulation. Receptors originate from a human donor in good health (CMV status not recorded). Some clones in this sample may be carry-over from other donors' samples. CDR3s include the opening cysteine and the closing phenylalanine or tryptophan. D genes are given only for firm matches. The listing skips clone size in some rows; elsewhere it reads once, few, many or a size class.

j_gene	abundance	d_gene	v_gene	CDR3nt	CDR3aa
TRBJ2-2	once	TRBD2	TRBV24-1	TGTGCCACCAGTGAGATCCCGACTAGCCACACCGGGGAGCTGTTTTTT	CATSEIPTSHTGELFF
TRBJ2-5	.	TRBD2	TRBV2	TGTGCCAGCAGGGGACTAGCGGGATGGGAGACCCAGTACTTC	CASRGLAGWETQYF
TRBJ1-5	once	TRBD1	TRBV19	TGTGCCAGTAGTGCCTACGACAGGGCTGAGCAGCCCCAGCATTTT	CASSAYDRAEQPQHF
TRBJ1-1	once	TRBD1	TRBV20-1	TGCAGTGCTCCGCGTCTTGGGACAGGGGGCGGAACTGAAGCTTTCTTT	CSAPRLGTGGGTEAFF
TRBJ2-2	.	.	TRBV12-3/TRBV12-4	TGTGCCAGCAGTTTAGGCGGAGACGGCACCGGGGAGCTGTTTTTT	CASSLGGDGTGELFF
TRBJ1-5	few	.	TRBV7-9	TGTGCCAGCGCAAAGCGGGGTAGCAATCAGCCCCAGCATTTT	CASAKRGSNQPQHF
TRBJ2-6	few	TRBD1	TRBV18	TGTGCCAGCTCACACCTTGGACAGGGGAAAAACTCTGGGGCCAACGTCCTGACTTTC	CASSHLGQGKNSGANVLTF
TRBJ2-7	many	TRBD2	TRBV7-2	TGTGCCAGCAGCTTAACCGGGAGGGACGAGCAGTACTTC	CASSLTGRDEQYF
TRBJ1-2	.	TRBD1	TRBV19	TGTGCCAGTAGTACGACAGGGGACTCTGGCTACACCTTC	CASSTTGDSGYTF
TRBJ2-7	few	.	TRBV7-6	TGTGCCAGCAGCCCGATAACTAGTCGCTTGGGCGAGCAGTACTTC	CASSPITSRLGEQYF
TRBJ2-1	.	.	TRBV14	TGTGCCAGCAGCCAAGTCTGGGGGAGTGAGCAGTTCTTC	CASSQVWGSEQFF
TRBJ2-2	.	.	TRBV7-2	TGTGCCAGCAGCTTGCTACTATCGAACACCGGGGAGCTGTTTTTT	CASSLLLSNTGELFF
TRBJ2-1	few	TRBD2	TRBV6-1	TGTGCCAGCAGATCCCTGCTGGGACTAGCGGGAGGCTTAAGGAATGAGCAGTTCTTC	CASRSLLGLAGGLRNEQFF
TRBJ2-3	.	.	TRBV5-1	TGCGCCAGCAGCTCGGACTTTCGAAGCACAGATACGCAGTATTTT	CASSSDFRSTDTQYF
TRBJ1-1	few	.	TRBV5-4	TGTGCCAGCAGCTTGGGGTTTAGGGAGGGCACTGAAGCTTTCTTT	CASSLGFREGTEAFF
TRBJ2-1	few	TRBD2	TRBV7-8	TGTGCCAGCAGCCGACTAGCTGGTGAGCAGTTCTTC	CASSRLAGEQFF
TRBJ2-1	.	.	TRBV7-9	TGTGCCAGCAGCCCCACAGGGAGTGGGGATGAGCAGTTCTTC	CASSPTGSGDEQFF
TRBJ2-1	few	.	TRBV12-3/TRBV12-4	TGTGCCAGCGGGGGATCCCGTCGATCCTACAATGAGCAGTTCTTC	CASGGSRRSYNEQFF
TRBJ2-1	.	TRBD1	TRBV6-4	TGTGCCAGCAGTACGGACAGGGGCTCCTACAATGAGCAGTTCTTC	CASSTDRGSYNEQFF
TRBJ1-1	few	.	TRBV7-2	TGTGCCAGCAGCCCACAACTAGGGTTGATTGAAGCTTTCTTT	CASSPQLGLIEAFF
TRBJ1-5	.	TRBD1	TRBV7-8	TGTGCCAGCAGCTTTTCGGGACAGAACAATCAGCCCCAGCATTTT	CASSFSGQNNQPQHF
TRBJ2-2	many	.	TRBV7-2	TGTGCCAGCGGTAACATCGGGGAGCTGTTTTTT	CASGNIGELFF
TRBJ2-1	.	.	TRBV15	TGTGCCACCAGCAGGGGGTCCTACAATGAGCAGTTCTTC	CATSRGSYNEQFF
TRBJ1-2	once	.	TRBV19	TGTGCCAGTATTGCGGAAAACTATGGCTACACCTTC	CASIAENYGYTF
TRBJ1-1	many	.	TRBV20-1	TGCAGTGCTAGAGGACGGGCAACGGCCTGGTTCGCTTTCTTT	CSARGRATAWFAFF
TRBJ2-5	.	TRBD1	TRBV6-1	TGTGCCAGCAGTGAGCGACAGGGGTGGCAAGAGACCCAGTACTTC	CASSERQGWQETQYF
TRBJ2-2	few	.	TRBV29-1	TGCAGCGTTACAAAGACCGGGGAGCTGTTTTTT	CSVTKTGELFF
TRBJ2-1	once	.	TRBV28	TGTGCCAGCGGGCAAGGGTTGGGATACAATGAGCAGTTCTTC	CASGQGLGYNEQFF
TRBJ1-3	.	.	TRBV18	TGTGCCAGCTCTAGTCCTTGGGAGAGCTCTGGAAACACCATATATTTT	CASSSPWESSGNTIYF
TRBJ2-1	.	.	TRBV6-2/TRBV6-3	TGTGCCAGCAGCCTAAGGGTAGCGGAAAGGACCAATGAGCAGTTCTTC	CASSLRVAERTNEQFF
TRBJ1-6	.	TRBD1	TRBV3-1	TGTGCCAGCAGCCAAAGGACAGGGAGTAATTCACCCCTCCACTTT	CASSQRTGSNSPLHF
TRBJ2-1	.	TRBD1	TRBV4-3	TGCGCCAGCAGCCAGGGGGACAGGGGGCTGGACAATGAGCAGTTCTTC	CASSQGDRGLDNEQFF
TRBJ2-7	.	.	TRBV28	TGTGCCAGCAGTTTTTTCACGGACCGGACACAACACTACGAGCAGTACTTC	CASSFFTDRTQHYEQYF
TRBJ2-5	.	.	TRBV18	TGTGCCAGCTCACCACCGTCCGGGAAGAAACGGGAGACCCAGTACTTC	CASSPPSGKKRETQYF
TRBJ2-4	.	.	TRBV7-2	TGTGCCAGCAGCCCCGGACTGTTTCAGTACTTC	CASSPGLFQYF
TRBJ1-3	few	.	TRBV7-2	TGTGCCAGCAGCTACCAGGGAGCTGCTGGAAACACCATATATTTT	CASSYQGAAGNTIYF
TRBJ1-5	.	.	TRBV7-6	TGTGCCAGCAGCGAGGGGGGGGCCCAGGGAAACAGCGAGCCCCAGCATTTT	CASSEGGAQGNSEPQHF
TRBJ2-1	.	TRBD2	TRBV6-2/TRBV6-3	TGTGCCAGCAGTAGGGAGAGGAGCGGGAGAAGTTACAATGAGCAGTTCTTC	CASSRERSGRSYNEQFF
TRBJ1-2	.	.	TRBV7-2	TGTGCCAGCAGCCTTTATTTGTTC	CASSLYLF
TRBJ1-1	.	.	TRBV20-1	TGCAGTGCTCCAAAAATCATGAACACTGAAGCTTTCTTT	CSAPKIMNTEAFF
TRBJ1-1	.	.	TRBV19	TGTGCCAGTACCGAACGACTAATGATGGACACTGAAGCTTTCTTT	CASTERLMMDTEAFF
TRBJ1-5	.	.	TRBV6-2/TRBV6-3	TGTGCCAGCAGTTACTCGAAAGGGAAATATAGCAATCAGCCCCAGCATTTT	CASSYSKGKYSNQPQHF
TRBJ2-3	.	TRBD2	TRBV12-5	TGTGCTAGTGGTCTCACAAAACTAACTAGCGGGAGGGCAGATACGCAGTATTTT	CASGLTKLTSGRADTQYF
TRBJ2-3	many	.	TRBV7-2	TGTGCCAGCAGCTCCCGACAGAGTCCGTACACAGATACGCAGTATTTT	CASSSRQSPYTDTQYF
TRBJ1-5	once	.	TRBV4-1	TGCGCCAGCAGCCAAGATGAGGCGTCGCCCCAGCATTTT	CASSQDEASPQHF
TRBJ1-5	.	TRBD1	TRBV19	TGTGCCAGTACGGGACAGGGGCACCAGCCCCAGCATTTT	CASTGQGHQPQHF
TRBJ2-3	few	.	TRBV11-2	TGTGCCAGCAGCTTCTCTCTATTCACAGATACGCAGTATTTT	CASSFSLFTDTQYF
TRBJ2-5	.	TRBD1	TRBV30	TGTGCCTGGAAGGCGGACAGGGGAGCAGAGACCCAGTACTTC	CAWKADRGAETQYF
TRBJ2-2	.	.	TRBV25-1	TGTGCCAGCAGTGCTTGGGACGGGACCACCGGGGAGCTGTTTTTT	CASSAWDGTTGELFF
TRBJ2-5	few	TRBD1	TRBV6-1	TGTGCCAGCAGTGAAAAAAAGGGGACAGGGGGCCTACAAGAGACCCAGTACTTC	CASSEKKGTGGLQETQYF
TRBJ1-1	few	.	TRBV11-2	TGTGCCAGCAGCACCCGGACAGCTTTGAACACTGAAGCTTTCTTT	CASSTRTALNTEAFF
TRBJ1-1	few	TRBD1	TRBV7-6	TGTGCCAGCAGCAAGGACAGGTCGAACACTGAAGCTTTCTTT	CASSKDRSNTEAFF
TRBJ2-5	.	.	TRBV6-1	TGTGCCAGCAGTGAAATGGTCGGGTCGGAGACCCAGTACTTC	CASSEMVGSETQYF
TRBJ1-6	many	.	TRBV7-2	TGTGCCAGCAGCATTTCTCACGGGTATAATTCACCCCTCCACTTT	CASSISHGYNSPLHF
TRBJ2-3	.	TRBD2	TRBV6-2/TRBV6-3	TGTGCCAGCAGTTATGGTAGCGGGGATCCAGATACGCAGTATTTT	CASSYGSGDPDTQYF
TRBJ2-3	many	.	TRBV28	TGTGCCAGCAGTTCCAGGAACACAGATACGCAGTATTTT	CASSSRNTDTQYF
TRBJ1-4	.	.	TRBV12-3/TRBV12-4	TGTGCCAGCAGCTCCCCCGGGTCTGTGACGGAACTGTTTTTT	CASSSPGSVTELFF
TRBJ2-5	few	TRBD2	TRBV6-2/TRBV6-3	TGTGCCAGCAGTGCGGGACTAGCGGGACAAGAGACCCAGTACTTC	CASSAGLAGQETQYF
TRBJ2-7	few	TRBD1	TRBV20-1	TGCAGTGCCGGGCCGATGGGACAGCACAGCTCCTACGAGCAGTACTTC	CSAGPMGQHSSYEQYF